This passage covers 19 T cell receptor beta chains from one sample sequenced in a study of PD-1 blockade in classical Hodgkin lymphoma. The data were produced by immunoSEQ multiplex PCR, yet TCRdb's version contains in-frame clones alone and is incomplete. The sample consists of roughly 100,000 clones, around 78% of them appearing once. As to time point: cycle 4 day 1 (C4D1), after less than 7 weeks of nivolumab. There was relapse after autologous stem cell transplantation in every patient, and there was variation in brentuximab vedotin exposure. Source: peripheral blood mononuclear cells (PBMCs), taken before the fourth cycle of nivolumab. The source is a human donor with classical Hodgkin lymphoma.

A remark on this clone: Being one base from a much bigger clone, this may be a read error. Other DNA sequences of this sample code for an identical CDR3. The J gene is TRBJ2-7, the V gene TRBV5-1; D remains ambiguous. CDR3 length equals 13 residues. CDR1 is SGHRS and CDR2 is YFSETQ in the germline V gene. V lost 1 base and J 2 bases, leaving 7 bases between the germline ends. In nucleotides, the CDR3 is TGCGCCAGCAGCTTGAAGGGCACCTACGAGCAGTACTTC. Its translation is CASSLKGTYEQYF.

This clone was picked up a small number of times. The chain combines TRBV25-1 with TRBJ1-5, with D maybe TRBD1 (5 bases). Trimming shortened V by 3 bases and J by 7 bases, and 16 bases separated the two germline ends. The length of the CDR3 is 15 residues. Germline CDR1 reads MGHDK; CDR2 reads SYGVNS. The CDR3 coding sequence is TGTGCCAGCAGTGACATCAGGGAAGGCGGACAGCCCCAGCATTTT. Its protein product is CASSDIREGGQPQHF.

This clone occurred once. The chain links TRBV12-5 to TRBJ1-6; 7 nucleotides agree with TRBD1. CDR3 length: 15 residues. V dropped 6 bases and J dropped 5; count of bases not matched to a gene: 7. Germline V gene sequence: CDR1 LGHNT, CDR2 FRNRAP. Here the CDR3 reads CASGPRQGDNSPLHF. CDR3 DNA: TGTGCTAGTGGCCCCCGACAGGGAGATAATTCACCCCTCCACTTT.

The table lists this clone with a count of one. The chain recombines TRBV11-1 with TRBJ2-5; no definite D call. This CDR3 contains 13 residues. The V and J ends lost 4 bases and 5 bases respectively, with 11 bases between them. Germline V gene sequence: CDR1 SGHAT, CDR2 FQDESV (reference sequence). The CDR3 spells CASSSNRGETQYF. The DNA for the CDR3 is TGTGCCAGCAGCTCAAATCGTGGGGAGACCCAGTACTTC.

The gene calls are TRBV6-6 and TRBJ2-7, with D perhaps matching TRBD2 (5 bases). The V and J ends lost 0 bases and 4 bases respectively, with 7 bases between them. Germline loops: CDR1 MNHNY, CDR2 SVGAGI (reference sequence). This CDR3 comprises 13 residues. CDR3 residues: CASSYSRRYEQYF. In DNA, the CDR3 is TGTGCCAGCAGTTACTCGAGGAGGTACGAGCAGTACTTC.

This sequence joins TRBV6-1 and TRBJ2-5, with a tentative D call TRBD2 (6 bases). Germline CDR1 is MNHNS and CDR2 is SASEGT. This CDR3 spans 12 amino acids. Trimming left V 10 bases short and J 5 bases short, with 14 bases between. The CDR3 loop reads CATSLAWETQYF. For the CDR3, the DNA is TGTGCCACCTCACTAGCCTGGGAGACCCAGTACTTC.

This chain uses TRBV19 with TRBJ2-3; a possible D gene is TRBD2 (5 bases). The CDR3 is 15 residues long. Germline CDR1 and CDR2: LNHDA and SQIVND (reference sequence). Trimming pared 4 bases from V and 4 bases from J, leaving 15 bases between. DNA of the CDR3: TGTGCCAGTAGTACTTTGAGGGTGGAGGCAGATACGCAGTATTTT. It encodes CASSTLRVEADTQYF.

This chain uses TRBV27 with TRBJ1-1; weak D call: TRBD1 (5 bases). Trimming removed 1 base from V and 2 bases from J, with 11 bases in between. The CDR3 has 15 amino acids. Germline CDR1 MNHEY, CDR2 SMNVEV (reference sequence). This chain's CDR3 is CASSLWRGPNTEAFF. For the CDR3, the DNA is TGTGCCAGCAGTTTATGGAGGGGTCCTAACACTGAAGCTTTCTTT.

The chain is built from TRBV19 and TRBJ1-1, with D possibly TRBD1 on 5 matching bases. Trimming took 6 bases from V and 2 from J, leaving 16 bases between them. The germline V gene encodes CDR1 LNHDA and CDR2 SQIVND (reference sequence). This CDR3 is 15 amino acids long. CDR3 coding DNA: TGTGCCAGTAGAACTCGGGGCATGGGAAACACTGAAGCTTTCTTT. Amino acids: CASRTRGMGNTEAFF.

CDR3 sequence reads: CASSQVRDRLDNEQFF. CDR3 nucleotide sequence: TGCGCCAGCAGTCAAGTCCGGGACAGGCTTGACAATGAGCAGTTCTTC. V usage is TRBV5-1 and J usage is TRBJ2-1; 8 nucleotides align to TRBD1. The CDR3 is made up of 16 amino acids. Trimming removed 5 bases from V and 5 bases from J; junction bases left unmatched: 12. The germline V gene has CDR1 SGHRS and CDR2 YFSETQ.

The chain has TRBV5-4 and TRBJ1-4; D unclear. Trimming removed 4 bases at V and 7 bases at J, with 14 bases between. This CDR3 has 14 residues. Germline CDR1 reads SGHNT; CDR2 reads YYREEE (reference sequence). The CDR3 coding sequence is TGTGCCAGCAGCCCCGAGGTGGGGAGTGAAAAACTGTTTTTT. Encoded protein: CASSPEVGSEKLFF.

This chain connects TRBV6-1 to TRBJ2-4; weak D call: TRBD2 (5 bases). Germline-derived CDR1 and CDR2 are MNHNS and SASEGT. The ends were cut back, 6 bases at V and 0 bases at J, with 12 bases in the middle. This CDR3 contains 15 residues. CDR3 protein: CASSREGVAKNIQYF. The CDR3 DNA sequence: TGTGCCAGCAGCCGCGAGGGAGTAGCCAAAAACATTCAGTACTTC.

The chain carries TRBV27 and TRBJ2-1; D gene unclear. CDR3 length: 14 amino acids. Deletions cut 6 bases from V and 7 bases from J, with 16 bases between. The germline V gene has CDR1 MNHEY and CDR2 SMNVEV (reference sequence). The CDR3 here is CASSTDTGGNEQFF. For the CDR3, the DNA is TGTGCCAGCAGCACTGATACTGGTGGTAATGAGCAGTTCTTC.

The chain carries TRBV5-1 and TRBJ2-7; a possible D gene is TRBD1 (8 bases). The CDR3 consists of 18 residues. The ends were cut back, 3 bases at V and 2 bases at J, with 24 bases in the middle. Germline V CDR1 and CDR2: SGHRS, YFSETQ. The CDR3 sequence is CASSSGTGGLGRPYEQYF. The DNA for the CDR3 is TGCGCCAGCAGCTCCGGGACAGGAGGACTAGGCAGACCCTACGAGCAGTACTTC.

The chain combines TRBV28 with TRBJ1-2, with 9 nucleotides matching TRBD1. Germline CDR1 is MDHEN and CDR2 is SYDVKM. The CDR3 sequence is 15 residues long. V was clipped by 4 bases and J by 4 bases; unmatched bases: 7. The CDR3 DNA reads TGTGCCAGCAGTTCCGGGACAGGGTTGAGCTATGGCTACACCTTC. As protein: CASSSGTGLSYGYTF.

This clone was counted only a few times. This rearrangement joins TRBV7-9 to TRBJ1-2; D is undetermined. V was pared by 5 bases and J by 2 bases, with 9 bases between. CDR3 length equals 13 residues. The V gene's germline CDR1 is SEHNR and CDR2 FQNEAQ (reference sequence). The CDR3 DNA sequence: TGTGCCAGCAGCCTGAGAGGGAACTATGGCTACACCTTC. Translating gives CASSLRGNYGYTF.

J is TRBJ2-7 and V is TRBV6-5, with 9 bases aligning to TRBD2. The CDR3 is 14 residues long. Germline V gene sequence: CDR1 MNHEY, CDR2 SVGAGI. The V segment lost 5 bases and the J segment 5 bases; nucleotides outside the gene matches: 7. The CDR3 DNA follows: TGTGCCAGCAGTCCCCGACTAGCGGAGAACGAGCAGTACTTC. Its protein product is CASSPRLAENEQYF.

The CDR3 coding sequence is TGTGCCAGCAGCTTAGATCGGGGCAGCTATGGCTACACCTTC. Translated: CASSLDRGSYGYTF. This rearrangement joins TRBV11-2 to TRBJ1-2, with TRBD1 as a possible D gene (5 bases). The CDR3 sequence is 14 residues long. Trimming took off 0 bases at V and 4 bases at J, with 9 bases between the two ends. The germline V gene encodes CDR1 SGHAT and CDR2 FQNNGV.

This chain links TRBV2 with TRBJ1-2, with 9 bases aligning to TRBD1. Germline V CDR1 and CDR2: SNHLY, FYNNEI. V lost 2 bases and J lost 7; bases outside the gene matches: 8. CDR3 length: 15 amino acids. CDR3 loop: CASSEWDREFSGYTF. The CDR3 nucleotides are TGTGCCAGCAGTGAATGGGACAGGGAGTTCAGTGGCTACACCTTC.